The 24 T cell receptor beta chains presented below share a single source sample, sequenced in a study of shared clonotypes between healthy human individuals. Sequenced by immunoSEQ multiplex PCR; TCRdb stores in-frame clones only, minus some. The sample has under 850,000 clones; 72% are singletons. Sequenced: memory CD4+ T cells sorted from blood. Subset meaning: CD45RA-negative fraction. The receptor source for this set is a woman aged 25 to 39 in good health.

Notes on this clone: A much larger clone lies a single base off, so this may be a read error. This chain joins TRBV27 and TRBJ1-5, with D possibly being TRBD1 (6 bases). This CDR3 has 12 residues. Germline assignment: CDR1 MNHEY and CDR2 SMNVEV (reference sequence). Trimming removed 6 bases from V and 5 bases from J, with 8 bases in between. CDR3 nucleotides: TGTGCCAGCAGGTCAGGGGATCAGCCCCAGCATTTT. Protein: CASRSGDQPQHF.

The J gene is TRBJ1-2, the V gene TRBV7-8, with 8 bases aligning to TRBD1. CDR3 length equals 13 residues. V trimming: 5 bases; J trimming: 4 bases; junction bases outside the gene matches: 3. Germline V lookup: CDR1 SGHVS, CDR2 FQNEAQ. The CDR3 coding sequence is TGTGCCAGCAGCATAGGACAGGGCTATGGCTACACCTTC. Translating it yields CASSIGQGYGYTF.

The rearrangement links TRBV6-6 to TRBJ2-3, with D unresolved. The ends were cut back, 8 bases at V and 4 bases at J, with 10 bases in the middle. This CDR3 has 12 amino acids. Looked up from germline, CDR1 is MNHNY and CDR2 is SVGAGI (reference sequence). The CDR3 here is CASGQNSDTQYF. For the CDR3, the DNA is TGTGCCAGCGGGCAGAACTCAGATACGCAGTATTTT.

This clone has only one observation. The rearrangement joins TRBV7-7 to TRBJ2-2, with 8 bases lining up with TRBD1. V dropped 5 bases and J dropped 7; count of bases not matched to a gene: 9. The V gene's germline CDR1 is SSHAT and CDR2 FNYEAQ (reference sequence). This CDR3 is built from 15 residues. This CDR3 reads CASSGQGAGGGELFF. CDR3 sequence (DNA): TGTGCCAGCAGCGGACAGGGCGCGGGCGGCGGGGAGCTGTTTTTT.

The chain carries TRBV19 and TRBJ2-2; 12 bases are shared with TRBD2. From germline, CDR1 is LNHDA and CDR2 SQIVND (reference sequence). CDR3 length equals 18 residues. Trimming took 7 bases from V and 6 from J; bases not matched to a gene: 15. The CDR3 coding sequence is TGTGCCAGTACCGATCGACTAGCGGGAGAGGGGGTGGCCGGGGAGCTGTTTTTT. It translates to CASTDRLAGEGVAGELFF.

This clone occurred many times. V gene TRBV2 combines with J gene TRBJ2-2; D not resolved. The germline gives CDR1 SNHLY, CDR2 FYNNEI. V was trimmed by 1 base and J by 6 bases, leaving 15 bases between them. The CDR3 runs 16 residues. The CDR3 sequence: CASSEVPRPLPGELFF. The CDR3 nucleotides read TGTGCCAGCAGTGAAGTTCCTCGTCCCCTCCCCGGGGAGCTGTTTTTT. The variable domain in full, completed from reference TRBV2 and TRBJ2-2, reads EPEVTQTPSHQVTQMGQEVILRCVPISNHLYFYWYRQILGQKVEFLVSFYNNEISEKSEIFDDQFSVERPDGSNFTLKIRSTKLEDSAMYFCASSEVPRPLPGELFFGEGSRLTVL.

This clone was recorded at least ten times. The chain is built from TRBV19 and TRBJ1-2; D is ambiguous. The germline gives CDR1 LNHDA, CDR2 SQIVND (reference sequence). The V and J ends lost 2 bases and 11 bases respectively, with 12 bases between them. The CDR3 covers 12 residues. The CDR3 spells CASSINSRKYTF. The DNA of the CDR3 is TGTGCCAGTAGTATAAACAGCCGTAAATACACCTTC.

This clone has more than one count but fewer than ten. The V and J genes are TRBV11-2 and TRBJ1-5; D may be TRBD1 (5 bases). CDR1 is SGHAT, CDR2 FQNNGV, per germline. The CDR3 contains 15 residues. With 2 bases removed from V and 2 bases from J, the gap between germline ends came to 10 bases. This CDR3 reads CASSLQGVGNQPQHF. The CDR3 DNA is TGTGCCAGCAGCTTACAGGGAGTGGGCAATCAGCCCCAGCATTTT.

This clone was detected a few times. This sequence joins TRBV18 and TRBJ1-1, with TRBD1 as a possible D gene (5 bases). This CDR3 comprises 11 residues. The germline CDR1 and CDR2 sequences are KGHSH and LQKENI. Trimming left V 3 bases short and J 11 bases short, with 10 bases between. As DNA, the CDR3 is TGTGCCAGCTCACCGGGGGGTACGGCTTTCTTT. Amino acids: CASSPGGTAFF.

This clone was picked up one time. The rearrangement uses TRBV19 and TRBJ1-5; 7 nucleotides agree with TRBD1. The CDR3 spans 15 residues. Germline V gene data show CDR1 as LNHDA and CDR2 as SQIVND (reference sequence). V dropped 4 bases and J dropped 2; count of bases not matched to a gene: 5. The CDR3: CASSTPGTGNQPQHF. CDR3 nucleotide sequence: TGTGCCAGTAGTACCCCCGGGACAGGCAATCAGCCCCAGCATTTT.

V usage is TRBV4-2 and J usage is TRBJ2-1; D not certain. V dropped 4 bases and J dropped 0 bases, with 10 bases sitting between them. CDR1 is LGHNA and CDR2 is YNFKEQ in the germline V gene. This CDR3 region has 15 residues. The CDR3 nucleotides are TGTGCCAGCAGCCGGCCAGTTAGCTCCTACAATGAGCAGTTCTTC. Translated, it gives CASSRPVSSYNEQFF.

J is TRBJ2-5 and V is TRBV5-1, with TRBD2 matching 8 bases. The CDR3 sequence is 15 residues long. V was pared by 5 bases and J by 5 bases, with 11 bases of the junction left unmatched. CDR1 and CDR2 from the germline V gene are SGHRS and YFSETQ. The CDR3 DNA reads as TGCGCCAGCAGAAATAGCGGGATGGGGCTGGAGACCCAGTACTTC. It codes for CASRNSGMGLETQYF.

For the CDR3, the DNA is TGTGCCGGCCAGACCTTGGGGTATGGCTACACCTTC. It codes for CAGQTLGYGYTF. The V call is TRBV6-1, the J call TRBJ1-2, with D unclear. This CDR3 contains 12 residues. From germline, CDR1 is MNHNS and CDR2 SASEGT. Between the trimmed V and J ends, which lost 11 bases and 5 bases, there was a span of 15 bases.

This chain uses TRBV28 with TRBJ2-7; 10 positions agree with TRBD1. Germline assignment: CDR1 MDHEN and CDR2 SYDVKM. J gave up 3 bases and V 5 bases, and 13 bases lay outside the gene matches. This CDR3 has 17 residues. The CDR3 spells CASSPPGQGVIVYEQYF. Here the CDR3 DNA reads TGTGCCAGCAGTCCTCCCGGACAGGGGGTAATCGTCTACGAGCAGTACTTC.

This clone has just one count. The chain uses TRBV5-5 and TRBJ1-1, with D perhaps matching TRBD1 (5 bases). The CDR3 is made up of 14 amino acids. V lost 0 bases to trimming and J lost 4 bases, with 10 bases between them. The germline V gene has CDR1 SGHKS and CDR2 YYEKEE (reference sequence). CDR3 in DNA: TGTGCCAGCAGCTTGGAAGGGGAGGGCACTGAAGCTTTCTTT. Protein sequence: CASSLEGEGTEAFF.

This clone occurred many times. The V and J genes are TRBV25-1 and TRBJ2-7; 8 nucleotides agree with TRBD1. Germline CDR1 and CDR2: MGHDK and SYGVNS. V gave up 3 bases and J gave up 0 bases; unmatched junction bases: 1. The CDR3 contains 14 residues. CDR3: CASSETGVSYEQYF. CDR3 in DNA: TGTGCCAGCAGTGAGACAGGGGTCTCCTACGAGCAGTACTTC.

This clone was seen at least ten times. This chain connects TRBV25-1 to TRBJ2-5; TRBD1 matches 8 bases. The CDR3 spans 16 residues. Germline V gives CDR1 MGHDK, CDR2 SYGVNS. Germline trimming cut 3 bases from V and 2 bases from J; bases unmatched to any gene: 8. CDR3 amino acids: CASSDSYRGRQETQYF. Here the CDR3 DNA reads TGTGCCAGCAGTGATTCTTACAGGGGGAGACAAGAGACCCAGTACTTC.

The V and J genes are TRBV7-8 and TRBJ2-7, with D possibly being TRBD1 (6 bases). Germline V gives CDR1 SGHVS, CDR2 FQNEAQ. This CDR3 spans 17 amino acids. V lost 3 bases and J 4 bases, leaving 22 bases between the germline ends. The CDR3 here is CASSLAPGHPIIYEQYF. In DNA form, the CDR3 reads TGTGCCAGCAGCTTGGCCCCGGGACACCCTATCATATACGAGCAGTACTTC.

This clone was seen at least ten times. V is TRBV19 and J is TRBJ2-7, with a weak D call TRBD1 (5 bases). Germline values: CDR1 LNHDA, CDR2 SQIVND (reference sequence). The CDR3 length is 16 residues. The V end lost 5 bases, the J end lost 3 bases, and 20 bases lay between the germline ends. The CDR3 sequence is CASSPPWSGSLYEQYF. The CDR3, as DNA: TGTGCCAGTAGTCCCCCCTGGTCAGGGTCCCTCTACGAGCAGTACTTC.

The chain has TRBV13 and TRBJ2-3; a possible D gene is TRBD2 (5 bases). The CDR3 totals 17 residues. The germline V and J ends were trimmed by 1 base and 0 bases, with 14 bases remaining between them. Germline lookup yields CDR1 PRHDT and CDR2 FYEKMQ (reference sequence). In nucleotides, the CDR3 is TGTGCCAGCAGCTTAGCGCGCCGGGAACTAAGCACAGATACGCAGTATTTT. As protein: CASSLARRELSTDTQYF.

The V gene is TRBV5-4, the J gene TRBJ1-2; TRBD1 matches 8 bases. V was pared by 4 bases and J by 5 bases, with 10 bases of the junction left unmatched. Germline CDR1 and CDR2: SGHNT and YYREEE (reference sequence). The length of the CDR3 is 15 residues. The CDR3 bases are TGTGCCAGCAGCCAGGACAGGGTTCTCCGGTATGGCTACACCTTC. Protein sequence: CASSQDRVLRYGYTF.

The CDR3: CASSSGTGPHEQYF. The DNA for the CDR3 is TGTGCCAGCTCATCAGGGACAGGGCCCCACGAGCAGTACTTC. V and J are TRBV18 and TRBJ2-7, with TRBD1 matching over 9 bases. The CDR3 has 14 amino acids. V shed 5 bases and J 5 bases; nucleotides not matched to a gene: 7. The V gene's germline CDR1 is KGHSH and CDR2 LQKENI.

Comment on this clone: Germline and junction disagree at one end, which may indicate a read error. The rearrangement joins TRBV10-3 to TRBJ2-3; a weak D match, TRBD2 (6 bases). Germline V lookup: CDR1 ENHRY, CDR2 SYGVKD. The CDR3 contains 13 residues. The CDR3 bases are TGTGCCATCACTGAGACTAGTCAGAATACGCAGTATTTT. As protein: CAITETSQNTQYF.

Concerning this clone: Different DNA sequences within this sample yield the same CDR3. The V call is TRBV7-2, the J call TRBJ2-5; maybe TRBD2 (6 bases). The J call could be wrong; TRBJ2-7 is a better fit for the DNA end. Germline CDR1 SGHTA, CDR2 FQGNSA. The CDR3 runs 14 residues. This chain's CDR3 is CASSPWDSSYEQYF. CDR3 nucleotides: TGTGCCAGCAGCCCCTGGGACTCCTCCTACGAGCAGTACTTC.